One and the same sample provided the 6 T cell receptor beta chains below, sequenced in a study of regulatory T cells in long-lasting Graves disease. Time point reported: persistent/refractory GD, antithyroid drugs over 5 years with positive TRAb. Construction of the TCR library relied on RNA isolated from PBMCs. TCR beta libraries were built with iRepertoire HTBI primers and Arm-PCR of CDR3 regions. MiXCR, run by TCRdb on the multiplex PCR reads, gives a single entry per CDR3 protein. The sample lists fewer than 550,000 distinct CDR3 sequences, 20% to 25% occurring once. Sequencing was performed on peripheral blood mononuclear cells (PBMCs), taken when the disease was refractory, from a patient treated with antithyroid drugs. Receptors originate from a female donor with Graves disease.

This clonotype turned up a few times. The V and J genes are TRBV27 and TRBJ1-4, with 9 bases aligning to TRBD1. The junction had 17 bases not matched to a gene; V was cut back by 6 bases and J by 3 bases. The CDR3 has 19 amino acids. Germline CDR1 and CDR2: MNHEY and SMNVEV (reference sequence). The DNA of the CDR3 is TGTGCCAGCAGCCCCCTCTCTCTAAACAGGGGGCTGGCTAATGAAAAACTGTTTTTT. It is translated as CASSPLSLNRGLANEKLFF.

With respect to this clonotype: A read error may produce the germline difference seen at one junction end. The chain links TRBV20-1 to TRBJ2-2; TRBD1 aligns across 7 bases. Germline V gives CDR1 DFQATT, CDR2 SNEGSKA (reference sequence). This CDR3 has 14 residues. Written as DNA, the CDR3 is TGCGGTGCTGCCGGGACAGTAAACACCGGGGAGCTGTTTTTT. Protein: CGAAGTVNTGELFF.

This clonotype turned up a few times. The chain employs TRBV12-3 or TRBV12-4 and TRBJ2-7; 9 positions match TRBD2. J was trimmed by 3 bases and V by 4 bases; bases with no gene match: 7. The CDR3 is 15 residues long. CDR3 DNA: TGTGCCAGCAGTTGGGGTAGCGGGGGCCACTACGAGCAGTACTTC. Protein product: CASSWGSGGHYEQYF.

This clonotype was seen many times. As DNA, the CDR3 is TGCGCCAGCAGCGGACAGGGTCGGGTCAACACTGAAGCTTTCTTT. Its translation is CASSGQGRVNTEAFF. The chain uses TRBV5-1 and TRBJ1-1, with 8 bases aligning to TRBD1. Germline loops: CDR1 SGHRS, CDR2 YFSETQ. The ends lost 4 bases at V and 2 bases at J; junction bases unmatched: 7. This CDR3 spans 15 amino acids.

In this sample, this clonotype turned up a few times. J is TRBJ1-4 and V is TRBV20-1; 8 nucleotides match TRBD1. This CDR3 is built from 16 residues. CDR1 is DFQATT and CDR2 is SNEGSKA in the germline V gene (reference sequence). The V segment lost 2 bases and the J segment 0 bases; nucleotides outside the gene matches: 5. This CDR3 reads CSARNRGYPTNEKLFF. The CDR3 bases are TGCAGTGCTAGAAACAGGGGGTACCCAACTAATGAAAAACTGTTTTTT.

This clonotype came up many times. The chain employs TRBV28 and TRBJ1-1, with TRBD1 identical over 9 bases. The CDR3 sequence is 17 residues long. Germline V gene sequence: CDR1 MDHEN, CDR2 SYDVKM. V lost 7 bases and J lost 3; bases outside the gene matches: 15. The DNA for the CDR3 is TGTGCCAGCACCCGAACCTTCTATAGGACAGGGGACACTGAAGCTTTCTTT. Its translation: CASTRTFYRTGDTEAFF.